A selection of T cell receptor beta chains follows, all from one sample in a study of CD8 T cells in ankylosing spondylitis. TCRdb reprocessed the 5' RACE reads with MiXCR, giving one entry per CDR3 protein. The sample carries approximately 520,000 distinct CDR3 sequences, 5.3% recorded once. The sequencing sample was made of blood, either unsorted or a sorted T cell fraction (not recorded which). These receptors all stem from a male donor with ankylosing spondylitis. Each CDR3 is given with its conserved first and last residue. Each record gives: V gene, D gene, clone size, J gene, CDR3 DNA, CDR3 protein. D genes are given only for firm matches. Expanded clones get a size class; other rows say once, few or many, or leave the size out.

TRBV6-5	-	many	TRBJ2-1	TGTGCCAGCAGGCCTCGAGGGACTGAGCAGTTCTTC	CASRPRGTEQFF
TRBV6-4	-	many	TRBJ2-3	TGTGCCAGCAGTGAGGACGGGTTCACAGATACGCAGTATTTT	CASSEDGFTDTQYF
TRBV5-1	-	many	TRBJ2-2	TGCGCCAGCAGCTTGGAAGGAATGAGCACCGGGGAGCTGTTTTTT	CASSLEGMSTGELFF
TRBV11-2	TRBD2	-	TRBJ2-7	TGTGCCAGCAGCTCCCCTCGCGGGGGGGCCTACGAGCAGTACTTC	CASSSPRGGAYEQYF
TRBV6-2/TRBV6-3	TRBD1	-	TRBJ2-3	TGTGCCAGCAGTTACTCGAACAGGGGCGACTACTCAGATACGCAGTATTTT	CASSYSNRGDYSDTQYF
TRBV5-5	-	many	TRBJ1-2	TGTGCCAGCAGCTGGGGGGCCGGAGGCAGGGAGTATGGCTACACCTTC	CASSWGAGGREYGYTF
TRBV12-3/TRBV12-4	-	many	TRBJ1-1	TGTGCCAGCAGCCCAGGGGTAGGGCCTGAAGCTTTCTTT	CASSPGVGPEAFF
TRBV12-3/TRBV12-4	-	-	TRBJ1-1	TGTGCCAGCAGTCACACAAGATACGCTGAAGCTTTCTTT	CASSHTRYAEAFF
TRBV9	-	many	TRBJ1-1	TGTGCCAGCAGCGTAGCGACAGGAGGCGCGGGAAACACTGAAGCTTTCTTT	CASSVATGGAGNTEAFF
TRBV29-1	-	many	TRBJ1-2	TGCAGCGTCTTCGAGTATGGCTACACCTTC	CSVFEYGYTF
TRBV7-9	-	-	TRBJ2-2	TGTGCCAGCAGCCCACCGCTAGCCAGGGAGAACACCGGGGAGCTGTTTTTT	CASSPPLARENTGELFF
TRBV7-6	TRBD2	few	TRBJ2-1	TGTGCCAGCAGCTTAGTCCGGGACTACCACAATGAGCAGTTCTTC	CASSLVRDYHNEQFF
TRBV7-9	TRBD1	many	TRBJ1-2	TGTGCCAGCAGCCGACCGGGACAGGGGACTCCAAACTATGGCTACACCTTC	CASSRPGQGTPNYGYTF
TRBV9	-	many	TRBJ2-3	TGTGCCAGCAGCGTAGGGCAGGGGATAGATACGCAGTATTTT	CASSVGQGIDTQYF
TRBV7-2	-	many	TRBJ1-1	TGTGCCACCTCCACCGTCAGGGGTACTGAAGCTTTCTTT	CATSTVRGTEAFF
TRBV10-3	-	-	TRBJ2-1	TGTGCCATCAGTGAGGGCCAGGCGTCCTACAATGAGCAGTTCTTC	CAISEGQASYNEQFF
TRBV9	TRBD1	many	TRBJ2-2	TGTGCCAGCAGCACTGCCGGGACAGGGAACACCGGGGAGCTGTTTTTT	CASSTAGTGNTGELFF
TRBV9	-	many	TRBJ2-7	TGTGCCAGCAGCCCAAGTGACAAGTACGAGCAGTACTTC	CASSPSDKYEQYF
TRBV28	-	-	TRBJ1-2	TGTGCCAGCAGCCGTCGGGGCAGGAGAGTGGGAGGCTACACCTTC	CASSRRGRRVGGYTF
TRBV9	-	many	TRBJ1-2	TGTGCCAGCAGCGCCCGGACTAACTATGGCTACACCTTC	CASSARTNYGYTF
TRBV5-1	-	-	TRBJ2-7	TGCGCCAGCAGCTTGGCGGTTGGGTCCATCTACGAGCAGTACTTC	CASSLAVGSIYEQYF
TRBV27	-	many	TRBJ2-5	TGTGCCAGCAGGTCCGTGCCAGAGACCCAGTACTTC	CASRSVPETQYF
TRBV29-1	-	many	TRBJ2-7	TGCAGCGTTGAATACGGGACGGAAAACTACGAGCAGTACTTC	CSVEYGTENYEQYF
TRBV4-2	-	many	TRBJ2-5	TGTGCCAGCAGCCAAGTTACAGGAGAGACCCAGTACTTC	CASSQVTGETQYF
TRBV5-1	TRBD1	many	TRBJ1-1	TGCGCCAGCAGCTTGGAGGTCGGGACAGCTATGAACACTGAAGCTTTCTTT	CASSLEVGTAMNTEAFF
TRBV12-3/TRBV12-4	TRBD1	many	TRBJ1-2	TGTGCCAGCAGTTTTGGGGACAGGGACGGTGGCTACACCTTC	CASSFGDRDGGYTF
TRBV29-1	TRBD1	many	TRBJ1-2	TGCAGCGCCGCGGACAGGTTGGTTGCCTATGGCTACACCTTC	CSAADRLVAYGYTF
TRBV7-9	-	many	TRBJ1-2	TGTGCCAGCACCCCTTCGACGGGCGCTAACTATGGCTACACCTTC	CASTPSTGANYGYTF
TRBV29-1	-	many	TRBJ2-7	TGCAGCGTGTGGGGGAGTCGAGACGAGCAGTACTTC	CSVWGSRDEQYF
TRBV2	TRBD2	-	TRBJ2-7	TGTGCCAGCAGTGAAGCGTCGGGGGGCGAGCAGTACTTC	CASSEASGGEQYF
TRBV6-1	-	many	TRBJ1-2	TGTGCCAGTTCCCTATACCCCCTTCTTGGCTATGGCTACACCTTC	CASSLYPLLGYGYTF
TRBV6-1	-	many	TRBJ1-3	TGTGCCAGCAGTCGGGAGGGGTCTGGAAACACCATATATTTT	CASSREGSGNTIYF
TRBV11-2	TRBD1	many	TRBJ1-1	TGTGCCAGCAGCTTAGGCCCATTTGGGACAGGGCGCAACACTGAAGCTTTCTTT	CASSLGPFGTGRNTEAFF
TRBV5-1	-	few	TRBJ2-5	TGCGCCAGCAGCCCCACGGACTGGAACCTGGGGGAGACCCAGTACTTC	CASSPTDWNLGETQYF
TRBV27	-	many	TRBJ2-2	TGTGCCAGCAGTTTTGGCAGCGCGAACACCGGGGAGCTGTTTTTT	CASSFGSANTGELFF
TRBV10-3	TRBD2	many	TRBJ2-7	TGTGCCATCAGTGGATCTAAAGGACTAGCGGGAGGTTCCTACGAGCAGTACTTC	CAISGSKGLAGGSYEQYF
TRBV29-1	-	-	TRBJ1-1	TGCAGCGTTGGACTAATCATGAACACTGAAGCTTTCTTT	CSVGLIMNTEAFF
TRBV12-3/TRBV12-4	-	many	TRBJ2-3	TGTGCCAGCAGTTCTTACCGTGGGCTCGGCACAGATACGCAGTATTTT	CASSSYRGLGTDTQYF
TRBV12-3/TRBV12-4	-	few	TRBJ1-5	TGTGCCAGCAGTTTATTGGGGTTCGATCAGCCCCAGCATTTT	CASSLLGFDQPQHF
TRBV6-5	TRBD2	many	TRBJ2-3	TGTGCCAGCAGTTCTGGGACTAGCGGGGACACAGATACGCAGTATTTT	CASSSGTSGDTDTQYF
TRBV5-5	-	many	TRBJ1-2	TGTGCCAGCAGCTTGGGAGAGGGGATCTGGTATGGCTACACCTTC	CASSLGEGIWYGYTF
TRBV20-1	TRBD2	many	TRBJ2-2	TGCAGTGCTTTCCGAAGCGGGAGCGGGACCGGGGAGCTGTTTTTT	CSAFRSGSGTGELFF
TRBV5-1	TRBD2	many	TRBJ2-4	TGCGCCAGCAGCTTGCGATCCCAGGGAGGGGCCAAAAACATTCAGTACTTC	CASSLRSQGGAKNIQYF
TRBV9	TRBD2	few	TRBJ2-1	TGTGCCAGCAGCCCTCTGCAGCGGGGGGACTACAATGAGCAGTTCTTC	CASSPLQRGDYNEQFF
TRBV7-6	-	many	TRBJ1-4	TGTGCCAGCAGCTTATTCTCGGGGGTTGATAATGAAAAACTGTTTTTT	CASSLFSGVDNEKLFF
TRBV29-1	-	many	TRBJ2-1	TGCAGCGTTGACCAGTACAATGAGCAGTTCTTC	CSVDQYNEQFF
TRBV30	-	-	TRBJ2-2	TGTGCCTGGAGTGCCCCGGGGACCGGGGAGCTGTTTTTT	CAWSAPGTGELFF
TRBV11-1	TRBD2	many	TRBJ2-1	TGTGCCAGCAGCTTAAAGGGACTAGCGGGATTGAATGAGCAGTTCTTC	CASSLKGLAGLNEQFF
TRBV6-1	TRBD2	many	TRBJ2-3	TGTGCCAGCAGTGACCGACTAGCGGGAGACCTTACAGATACGCAGTATTTT	CASSDRLAGDLTDTQYF
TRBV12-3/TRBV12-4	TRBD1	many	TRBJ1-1	TGTGCCAGCAGTCCGTTCAGGGGGGGCACTGAAGCTTTCTTT	CASSPFRGGTEAFF